This T cell receptor beta chain emerged from a study of tumor and adjacent non-tumor tissue in lung cancer. Study summary: Samples averaged around 4 million productive TCRbeta reads each. Findings of the study overall: Tumor tissue had significantly higher TCR diversity than normal lung.

This sample's RNA came from whole unsorted tissue. Note on this clonotype: Its target is not known. Just one base apart from a much larger clone, this may be a read error.

The CDR3 loop spans 14 amino acids. The V gene's germline CDR1 is SEHNR and CDR2 FQNEAQ (reference sequence). The library came from three nested PCR rounds adapted from ARM-PCR protocols. TCRdb called the multiplex PCR reads again in MiXCR, with one record for every CDR3 protein. The table has under 250,000 distinct CDR3 sequences, about 71% seen once. The material sequenced was lung tumor tissue. This receptor was identified in a man aged 55 to 70 with non-small cell lung cancer. V is TRBV7-9 and J is TRBJ1-1; no firm D call. The CDR3 loop is CASSDSNMNTEDFF. CDR3 sequence (DNA): TGTGCCAGCAGCGATAGCAATATGAACACTGAAGATTTCTTT.